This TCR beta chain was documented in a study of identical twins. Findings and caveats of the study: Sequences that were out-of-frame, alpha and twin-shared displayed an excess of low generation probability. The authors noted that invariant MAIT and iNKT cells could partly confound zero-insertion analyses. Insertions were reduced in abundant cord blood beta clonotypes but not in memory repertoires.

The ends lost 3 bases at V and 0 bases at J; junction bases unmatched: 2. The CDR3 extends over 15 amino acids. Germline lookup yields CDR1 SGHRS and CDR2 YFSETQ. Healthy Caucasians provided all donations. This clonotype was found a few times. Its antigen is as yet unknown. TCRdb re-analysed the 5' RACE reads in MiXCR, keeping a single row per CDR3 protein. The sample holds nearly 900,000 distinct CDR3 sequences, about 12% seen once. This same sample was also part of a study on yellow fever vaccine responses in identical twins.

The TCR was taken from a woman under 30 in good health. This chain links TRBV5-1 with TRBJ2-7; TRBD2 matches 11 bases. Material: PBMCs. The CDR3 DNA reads TGCGCCAGCAGCTACGGGACTAGCGGCTCCTACGAGCAGTACGTC. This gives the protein CASSYGTSGSYEQYV.